A single TCR beta chain is shown here with its context. Its matching antigen is unknown. Each CDR3 protein gets one entry after TCRdb re-called the 5' RACE reads with MiXCR. The repertoire has 240,000 or so distinct CDR3 sequences, 8% to 9.5% of them found once; the top ten carry roughly a fifth. The CDR3 covers 15 residues. The V end was cut by 4 bases, the J end by 4 bases, with 16 bases between. The V gene's germline CDR1 is SGHNT and CDR2 YYREEE (reference sequence). This record belongs to a study of T-cell memory formation after mild COVID-19. Study information: TCR clusters were largely donor specific. Study-level points and caveats: The authors left the SARS-CoV-2 specificity of second-wave clones peaking on day 37 unconfirmed. CD4/CD8 balance held among clones contracting day 15 to 85, and later expanders leaned CD4+.

Sample: PBMCs or a T cell subset sorted from them (not recorded which). This TCR came from a man between 18 and 29 years old who had mild COVID-19 (a few samples of this study predate the infection). Cell type and time point are not known. The V gene is TRBV5-4, the J gene TRBJ2-3; D is tentatively TRBD1 or TRBD2 (5 bases each). CDR3 amino acids: CASSQGRSEADTQYF. The CDR3 nucleotides read TGTGCCAGCAGCCAGGGACGGTCGGAGGCAGATACGCAGTATTTT.